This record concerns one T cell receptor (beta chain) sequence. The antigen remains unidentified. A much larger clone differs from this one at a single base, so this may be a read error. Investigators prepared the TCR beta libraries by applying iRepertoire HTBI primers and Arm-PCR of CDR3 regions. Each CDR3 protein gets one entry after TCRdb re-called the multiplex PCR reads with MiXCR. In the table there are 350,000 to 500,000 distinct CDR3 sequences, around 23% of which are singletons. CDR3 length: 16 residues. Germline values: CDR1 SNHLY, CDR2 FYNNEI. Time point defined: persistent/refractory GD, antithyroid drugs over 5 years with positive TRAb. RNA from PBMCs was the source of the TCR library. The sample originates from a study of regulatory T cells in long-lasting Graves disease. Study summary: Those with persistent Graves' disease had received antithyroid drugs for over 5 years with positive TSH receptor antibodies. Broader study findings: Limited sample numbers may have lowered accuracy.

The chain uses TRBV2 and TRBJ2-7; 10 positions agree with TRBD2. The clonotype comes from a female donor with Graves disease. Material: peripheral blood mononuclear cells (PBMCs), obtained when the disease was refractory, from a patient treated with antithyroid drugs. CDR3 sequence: CAGSEGLARVMYEQYF. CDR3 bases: TGTGCCGGCAGTGAGGGACTAGCGAGAGTAATGTACGAGCAGTACTTC.